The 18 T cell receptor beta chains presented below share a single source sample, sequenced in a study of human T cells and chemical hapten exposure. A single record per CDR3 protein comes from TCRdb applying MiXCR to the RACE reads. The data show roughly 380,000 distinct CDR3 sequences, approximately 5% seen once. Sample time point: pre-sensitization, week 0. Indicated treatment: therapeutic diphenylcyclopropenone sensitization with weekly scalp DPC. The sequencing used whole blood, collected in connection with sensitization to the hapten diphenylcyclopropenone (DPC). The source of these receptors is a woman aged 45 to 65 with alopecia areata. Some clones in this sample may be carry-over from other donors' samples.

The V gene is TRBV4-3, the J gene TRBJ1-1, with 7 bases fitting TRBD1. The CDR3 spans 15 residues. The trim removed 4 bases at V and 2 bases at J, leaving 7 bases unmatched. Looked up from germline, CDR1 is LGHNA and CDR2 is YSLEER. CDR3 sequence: CASSLWTGFNTEAFF. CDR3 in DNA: TGCGCCAGCAGCCTCTGGACAGGATTTAACACTGAAGCTTTCTTT.

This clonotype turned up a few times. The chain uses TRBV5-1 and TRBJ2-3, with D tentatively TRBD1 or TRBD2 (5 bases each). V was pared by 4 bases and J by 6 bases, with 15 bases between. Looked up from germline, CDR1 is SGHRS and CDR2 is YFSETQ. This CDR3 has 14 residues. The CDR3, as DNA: TGCGCCAGCAGCCCCGGGACCCTGCCGGATACGCAGTATTTT. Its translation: CASSPGTLPDTQYF.

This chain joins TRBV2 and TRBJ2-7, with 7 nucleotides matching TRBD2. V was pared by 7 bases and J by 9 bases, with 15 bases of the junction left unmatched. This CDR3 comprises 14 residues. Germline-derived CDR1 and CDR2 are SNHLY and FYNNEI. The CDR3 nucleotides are TGTGCCAGCACCTTAGAAGGACTAGGGTCCCCGCAGTACTTC. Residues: CASTLEGLGSPQYF.

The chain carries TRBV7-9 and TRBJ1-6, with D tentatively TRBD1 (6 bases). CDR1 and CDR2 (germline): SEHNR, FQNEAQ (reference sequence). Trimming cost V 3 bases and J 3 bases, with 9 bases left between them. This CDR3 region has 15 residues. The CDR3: CASSFGQNYNSPLHF. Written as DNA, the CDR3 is TGTGCCAGCAGCTTCGGACAGAACTATAATTCACCCCTCCACTTT.

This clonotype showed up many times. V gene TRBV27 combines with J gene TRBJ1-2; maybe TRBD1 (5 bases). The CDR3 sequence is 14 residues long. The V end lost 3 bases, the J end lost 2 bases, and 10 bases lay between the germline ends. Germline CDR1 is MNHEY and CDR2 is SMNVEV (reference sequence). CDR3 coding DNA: TGTGCCAGCAGTTTGGGGGGTCGCAACTATGGCTACACCTTC. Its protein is CASSLGGRNYGYTF.

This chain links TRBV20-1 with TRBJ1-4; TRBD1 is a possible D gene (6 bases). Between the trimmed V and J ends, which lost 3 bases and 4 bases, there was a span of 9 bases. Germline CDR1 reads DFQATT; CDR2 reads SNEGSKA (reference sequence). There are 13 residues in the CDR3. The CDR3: CSASRGFNEKLFF. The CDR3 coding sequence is TGCAGTGCTAGCAGGGGTTTTAATGAAAAACTGTTTTTT.

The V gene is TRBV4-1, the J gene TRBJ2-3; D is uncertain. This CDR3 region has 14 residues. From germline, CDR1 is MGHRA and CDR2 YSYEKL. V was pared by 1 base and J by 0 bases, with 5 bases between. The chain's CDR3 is CASSQVGSTDTQYF. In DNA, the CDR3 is TGCGCCAGCAGCCAAGTGGGGAGCACAGATACGCAGTATTTT.

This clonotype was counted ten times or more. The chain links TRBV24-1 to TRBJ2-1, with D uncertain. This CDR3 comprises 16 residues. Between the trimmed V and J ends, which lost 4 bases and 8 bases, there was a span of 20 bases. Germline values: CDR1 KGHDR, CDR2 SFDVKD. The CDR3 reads CATSDFVSQSPHEQFF. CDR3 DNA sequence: TGTGCCACCAGTGACTTCGTCTCCCAATCGCCTCATGAGCAGTTCTTC.

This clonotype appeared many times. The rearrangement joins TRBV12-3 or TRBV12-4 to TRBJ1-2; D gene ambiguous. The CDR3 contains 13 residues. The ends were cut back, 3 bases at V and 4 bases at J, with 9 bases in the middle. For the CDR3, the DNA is TGTGCCAGCAGTTTCAATAGCTTCTATGGCTACACCTTC. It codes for CASSFNSFYGYTF.

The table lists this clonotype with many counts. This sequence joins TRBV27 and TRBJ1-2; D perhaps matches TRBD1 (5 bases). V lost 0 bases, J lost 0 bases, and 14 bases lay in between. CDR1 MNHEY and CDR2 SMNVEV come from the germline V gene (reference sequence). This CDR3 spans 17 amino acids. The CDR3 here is CASSLSARATTNYGYTF. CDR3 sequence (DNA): TGTGCCAGCAGTTTATCAGCCAGGGCGACTACTAACTATGGCTACACCTTC.

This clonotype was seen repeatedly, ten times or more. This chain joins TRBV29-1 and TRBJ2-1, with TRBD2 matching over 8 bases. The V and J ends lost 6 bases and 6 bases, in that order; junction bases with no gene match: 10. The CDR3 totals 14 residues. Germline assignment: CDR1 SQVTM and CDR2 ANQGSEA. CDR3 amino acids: CSVGSGSTSNEQFF. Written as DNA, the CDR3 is TGCAGCGTCGGGAGCGGGAGTACGAGCAATGAGCAGTTCTTC.

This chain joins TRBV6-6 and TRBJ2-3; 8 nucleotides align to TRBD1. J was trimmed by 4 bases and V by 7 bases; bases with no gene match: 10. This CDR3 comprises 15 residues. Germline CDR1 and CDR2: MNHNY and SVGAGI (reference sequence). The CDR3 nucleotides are TGTGCCAGCACCTTAGTCGACAGGGGCCCAGATACGCAGTATTTT. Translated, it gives CASTLVDRGPDTQYF.

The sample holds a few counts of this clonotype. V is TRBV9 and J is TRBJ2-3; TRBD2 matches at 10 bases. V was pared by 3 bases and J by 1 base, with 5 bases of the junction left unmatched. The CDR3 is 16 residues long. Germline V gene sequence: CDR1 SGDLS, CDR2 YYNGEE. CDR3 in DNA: TGTGCCAGCAGCGCGATAGCGGGGGGCCGCACAGATACGCAGTATTTT. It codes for CASSAIAGGRTDTQYF.

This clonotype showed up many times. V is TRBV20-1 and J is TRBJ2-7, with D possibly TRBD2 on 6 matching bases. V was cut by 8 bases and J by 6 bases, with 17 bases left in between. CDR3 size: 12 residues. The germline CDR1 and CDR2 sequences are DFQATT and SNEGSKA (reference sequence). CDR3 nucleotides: TGCAGTTTGGGACGGGGAGGAGCCGAGCAGTACTTC. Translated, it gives CSLGRGGAEQYF.

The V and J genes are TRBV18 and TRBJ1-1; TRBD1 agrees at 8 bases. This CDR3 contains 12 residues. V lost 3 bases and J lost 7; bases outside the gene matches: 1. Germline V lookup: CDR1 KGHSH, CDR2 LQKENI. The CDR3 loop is CASSPDRDEAFF. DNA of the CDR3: TGTGCCAGCTCACCGGACAGGGATGAAGCTTTCTTT.

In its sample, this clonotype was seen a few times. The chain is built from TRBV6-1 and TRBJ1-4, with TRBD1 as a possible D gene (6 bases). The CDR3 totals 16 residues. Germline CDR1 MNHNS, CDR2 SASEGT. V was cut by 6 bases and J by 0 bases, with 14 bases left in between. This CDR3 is CASRHGQIPTNEKLFF. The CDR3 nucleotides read TGTGCCAGCAGACATGGACAGATTCCAACTAATGAAAAACTGTTTTTT.

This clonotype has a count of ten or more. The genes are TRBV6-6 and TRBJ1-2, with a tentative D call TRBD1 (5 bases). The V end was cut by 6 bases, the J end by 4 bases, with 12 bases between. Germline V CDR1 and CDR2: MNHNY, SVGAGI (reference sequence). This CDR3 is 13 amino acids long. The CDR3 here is CASSEGRSYGYTF. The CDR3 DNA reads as TGTGCCAGCAGCGAGGGACGGTCCTATGGCTACACCTTC.

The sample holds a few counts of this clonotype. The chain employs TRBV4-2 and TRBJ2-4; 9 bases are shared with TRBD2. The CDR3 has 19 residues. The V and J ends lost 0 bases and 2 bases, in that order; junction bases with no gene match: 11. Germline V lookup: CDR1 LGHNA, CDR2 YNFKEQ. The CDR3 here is CASSQDERGLAPTKNIQYF. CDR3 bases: TGTGCCAGCAGCCAAGATGAGAGGGGACTAGCACCTACCAAAAACATTCAGTACTTC.